The entry that follows covers one T cell receptor (beta chain) sequence. Antigen: not known. The junction shows a germline mismatch at one end, possibly a read error. This entry belongs to a study of T cell repertoires in cytomegalovirus infection. Study-wide points: HLA-C-restricted TCR beta clonotypes specific for CMV led the ex vivo response.

The CDR3 is made up of 16 amino acids. Germline loops: CDR1 MNHEY, CDR2 SMNVEV (reference sequence). Each CDR3 protein is one row after TCRdb ran MiXCR on the reads. The data hold around 200,000 distinct CDR3 sequences, with about 39% observed a single time. The chain has TRBV27 and TRBJ1-4, with D perhaps TRBD1 (6 bases). This sequence originates from a human donor in good health (CMV status not recorded). Some clones in this sample may be carry-over from other donors' samples. The source was CD8+ T cells from cultured PBMCs, collected from culture after CMV antigen stimulation. The CDR3 DNA is TGTGCCAGCAGTTTATCGAGAGGGGGTACTAATGACAAACTGTTTTTT. As protein: CASSLSRGGTNDKLFF.